A single sample is the source of the 3 T cell receptor beta chains below, sequenced in a study of PD-1 blockade in mismatch repair-deficient tumors. The repertoire was sequenced with immunoSEQ multiplex PCR; TCRdb's copy has only in-frame clones and lacks some. This sample carries about 51,000 clones, around 73% of them seen once, and the ten largest clones take 3.3%. Sequencing used peripheral blood, obtained 4 weeks after starting pembrolizumab. The receptor set was obtained from an adult with mismatch repair-deficient cancer.

This rearrangement joins TRBV7-9 to TRBJ2-3, with TRBD2 identical over 12 bases. The CDR3 is 17 amino acids. The trim removed 4 bases at V and 0 bases at J, leaving 5 bases unmatched. Germline loops: CDR1 SEHNR, CDR2 FQNEAQ (reference sequence). The CDR3 sequence: CASSYPGTSGSTDTQYF. CDR3 coding DNA: TGTGCCAGCAGCTACCCTGGGACTAGCGGGAGCACAGATACGCAGTATTTT.

This clone has a single count. The chain employs TRBV30 and TRBJ2-3; 8 nucleotides match TRBD2. The CDR3 is made up of 18 amino acids. Germline trimming cut 4 bases from V and 0 bases from J; bases unmatched to any gene: 15. The V gene's germline CDR1 is GTSNPN and CDR2 SVGIG (reference sequence). CDR3 DNA sequence: TGTGCCTGGAACAAGCGGGAGCTTTCCCTGTTTAGCACAGATACGCAGTATTTT. As protein: CAWNKRELSLFSTDTQYF.

V usage is TRBV30 and J usage is TRBJ2-6, with D possibly being TRBD2 (5 bases). V was pared by 3 bases and J by 0 bases, with 15 bases between. This CDR3 comprises 17 residues. Germline values: CDR1 GTSNPN, CDR2 SVGIG (reference sequence). CDR3 sequence reads: CAWRREPMGSGANVLTF. CDR3 DNA: TGTGCCTGGAGGAGGGAGCCCATGGGCTCTGGGGCCAACGTCCTGACTTTC.